A single sample is the source of the 28 T cell receptor beta chains below, sequenced in a study of cytomegalovirus exposure and HLA in healthy donors. Primers: 60 Vbeta forward and 13 Jbeta reverse. TCRdb's copy holds only in-frame clones and misses some; the assay was immunoSEQ multiplex PCR. The sample has over 150,000 clones; roughly 80% are singletons. The material sequenced was PBMCs. The source of these receptors is a man aged 25 to 40 in good health and CMV-seronegative.

The chain has TRBV5-1 and TRBJ1-2; 10 bases fit TRBD1. V gave up 2 bases and J gave up 1 base; unmatched junction bases: 2. Germline V gene lookup returns CDR1 SGHRS and CDR2 YFSETQ. The CDR3 sequence is 15 residues long. DNA for the CDR3: TGCGCCAGCAGCTTATGGACAGGGGGTAACTATGGCTACACCTTC. This sequence encodes CASSLWTGGNYGYTF.

This chain's CDR3 is CAWSRGSQETQYF. The CDR3, as DNA: TGTGCCTGGAGTAGGGGTTCCCAAGAGACCCAGTACTTC. This sequence joins TRBV30 and TRBJ2-5, with D possibly being TRBD1 (5 bases). CDR1 and CDR2 (germline): GTSNPN, SVGIG (reference sequence). V was shortened by 2 bases and J by 1 base, with 8 bases between the two germline ends. The CDR3 contains 13 residues.

This clone was observed a single time. This chain connects TRBV19 to TRBJ1-1; D possibly corresponds to TRBD1 (5 bases). Germline CDR1 and CDR2: LNHDA and SQIVND (reference sequence). This CDR3 has 13 amino acids. V was cut by 8 bases and J by 1 base, with 11 bases left in between. CDR3 in DNA: TGTGCCAGTGGCCACACAGGGAACACTGAAGCTTTCTTT. Translation: CASGHTGNTEAFF. The full variable domain, in which reference TRBV19 and TRBJ1-1 provide the parts outside the CDR3, is DGGITQSPKYLFRKEGQNVTLSCEQNLNHDAMYWYRQDPGQGLRLIYYSQIVNDFQKGDIAEGYSVSREKKESFPLTVTSAQKNPTAFYLCASGHTGNTEAFFGQGTRLTVV.

The chain joins TRBV2 to TRBJ2-3, with TRBD2 identical over 11 bases. CDR1 is SNHLY, CDR2 FYNNEI, per germline. Trimming at V came to 7 bases and at J to 5 bases, leaving 11 bases not matched to a gene. CDR3 length: 16 residues. For the CDR3, the DNA is TGTGCCAGCAACCCGATGACTAGCGGGGTTGAAGATACGCAGTATTTT. It translates to CASNPMTSGVEDTQYF.

This rearrangement joins TRBV13 to TRBJ1-1; a possible D gene is TRBD1 (6 bases). The ends were cut back, 5 bases at V and 4 bases at J, with 17 bases in the middle. This CDR3 region has 15 residues. The germline gives CDR1 PRHDT, CDR2 FYEKMQ (reference sequence). Here the CDR3 reads CASSLPAGGLTEAFF. The CDR3 DNA is TGTGCCAGCAGCCTCCCGGCCGGGGGGCTCACTGAAGCTTTCTTT.

The V gene is TRBV6-5, the J gene TRBJ2-4, with D uncertain. Trimming took 6 bases from V and 6 from J, leaving 12 bases between them. The CDR3 extends over 13 amino acids. Germline loops: CDR1 MNHEY, CDR2 SVGAGI. The DNA of the CDR3 is TGTGCCAGCAGAGATCTGGGCCGAAACATTCAGTACTTC. The encoded protein is CASRDLGRNIQYF.

J is TRBJ2-7 and V is TRBV14; D is unclear. The CDR3 covers 15 residues. Trimming removed 4 bases at V and 5 bases at J, with 18 bases between. CDR1 and CDR2 (germline): SGHDN, FVKESK. The DNA of the CDR3 is TGTGCCAGCAGCCCCCTAAGAACCATTTCCCACGAGCAGTACTTC. Amino acid sequence: CASSPLRTISHEQYF.

This chain uses TRBV29-1 with TRBJ2-5; weak D call: TRBD2 (7 bases). The CDR3 has 12 residues. The V end was cut by 4 bases, the J end by 5 bases, with 11 bases between. In germline, CDR1 is SQVTM, CDR2 ANQGSEA. The DNA for the CDR3 is TGCAGCGTTGGTAGGGGGGGGGAGACCCAGTACTTC. Its protein product is CSVGRGGETQYF. The entire variable domain, with the rest obtained from reference TRBV29-1 and TRBJ2-5, is as follows: SAVISQKPSRDICQRGTSLTIQCQVDSQVTMMFWYRQQPGQSLTLIATANQGSEATYESGFVIDKFPISRPNLTFSTLTVSNMSPEDSSIYLCSVGRGGETQYFGPGTRLLVL.

V and J are TRBV27 and TRBJ1-2; D is possibly TRBD1 (5 bases). CDR1 and CDR2 (germline): MNHEY, SMNVEV (reference sequence). The V gene lost 3 bases and the J gene lost 2 bases, with 13 bases spanning the gap. This CDR3 contains 15 residues. The CDR3 bases are TGTGCCAGCAGTTTTTCCAGGGAGGGCAACTATGGCTACACCTTC. As protein: CASSFSREGNYGYTF.

The V call is TRBV28, the J call TRBJ1-4, with a weak D call TRBD1 (6 bases). Germline lookup yields CDR1 MDHEN and CDR2 SYDVKM. CDR3 length: 15 amino acids. Deletions cut 5 bases from V and 4 bases from J, with 14 bases between. CDR3 bases: TGTGCCAGCAGTCAAACAGGGATGCGTAATGAAAAACTGTTTTTT. The encoded protein is CASSQTGMRNEKLFF.

The chain joins TRBV10-3 to TRBJ1-1; D is possibly TRBD1 (5 bases). CDR1 is ENHRY, CDR2 SYGVKD, per germline. This CDR3 has 17 amino acids. V was cut by 0 bases and J by 4 bases, with 18 bases left in between. CDR3 in DNA: TGTGCCATCAGTGAGTCGGGACGGGGGTTCCGGGGCACTGAAGCTTTCTTT. Amino acid sequence: CAISESGRGFRGTEAFF.

CDR3 in amino acids: CASSVGWESNEQYF. The CDR3 coding sequence is TGTGCCAGCAGCGTAGGATGGGAGAGCAACGAGCAGTACTTC. The V and J genes are TRBV9 and TRBJ2-7, with D possibly matching TRBD2 (5 bases). Trimming took off 0 bases at V and 5 bases at J, with 12 bases between the two ends. This CDR3 has 14 amino acids. CDR1 SGDLS and CDR2 YYNGEE come from the germline V gene.

The chain recombines TRBV7-2 with TRBJ1-1, with 8 bases aligning to TRBD1. The CDR3 is made up of 13 amino acids. From germline, CDR1 is SGHTA and CDR2 FQGNSA. The ends lost 6 bases at V and 4 bases at J; junction bases unmatched: 4. CDR3 amino acids: CASRFTGGTEAFF. CDR3 coding DNA: TGTGCCAGCAGGTTTACAGGGGGCACTGAAGCTTTCTTT.

The chain combines TRBV5-1 with TRBJ1-1, with D possibly being TRBD1 (5 bases). The CDR3 is 17 amino acids. Per germline, CDR1 SGHRS and CDR2 YFSETQ. The ends were cut back, 4 bases at V and 0 bases at J, with 19 bases in the middle. In DNA form, the CDR3 reads TGCGCCAGCAGCCCCCTCCTGGGTCAGGGATTGAACACTGAAGCTTTCTTT. It is translated as CASSPLLGQGLNTEAFF.

V and J are TRBV15 and TRBJ2-3, with 7 bases identical to TRBD2. Germline V gives CDR1 LNHNV, CDR2 YYDKDF (reference sequence). The trim removed 9 bases at V and 6 bases at J, leaving 9 bases unmatched. This CDR3 spans 13 amino acids. The CDR3 reads CATSSRGVDTQYF. CDR3 nucleotide sequence: TGTGCCACATCATCTCGGGGGGTGGATACGCAGTATTTT. Complete variable domain (other parts from reference TRBV15 and TRBJ2-3): DAMVIQNPRYQVTQFGKPVTLSCSQTLNHNVMYWYQQKSSQAPKLLFHYYDKDFNNEADTPDNFQSRRPNTSFCFLDIRSPGLGDTAMYLCATSSRGVDTQYFGPGTRLTVL.

The V and J genes are TRBV19 and TRBJ2-1, with 7 bases lining up with TRBD1. The CDR3 is 15 amino acids. J was trimmed by 5 bases and V by 5 bases; bases with no gene match: 9. CDR1 LNHDA and CDR2 SQIVND come from the germline V gene (reference sequence). The DNA for the CDR3 is TGTGCCAGTAGTCCGAGACAGGGTCCGAACAATGAGCAGTTCTTC. Its protein product is CASSPRQGPNNEQFF.

The chain combines TRBV28 with TRBJ1-6, with no clear D. V was cut by 11 bases and J by 8 bases, with 10 bases left in between. CDR1 and CDR2 (germline): MDHEN, SYDVKM. The CDR3 extends over 11 amino acids. The CDR3 loop is CAGRDDSPLHF. CDR3 DNA sequence: TGTGCCGGGCGTGACGATTCACCCCTCCACTTT. Filled out from reference TRBV28 and TRBJ1-6, the complete variable domain reads DVKVTQSSRYLVKRTGEKVFLECVQDMDHENMFWYRQDPGLGLRLIYFSYDVKMKEKGDIPEGYSVSREKKERFSLILESASTNQTSMYLCAGRDDSPLHFGNGTRLTVT.

The CDR3, as DNA: TGTGCCAGCAGCTTCACTAGCGGAAACAATGAGCAGTTCTTC. Translated, it gives CASSFTSGNNEQFF. The J gene is TRBJ2-1, the V gene TRBV7-9, with 8 bases that match TRBD2. V shed 3 bases and J 5 bases; nucleotides not matched to a gene: 3. The germline CDR1 and CDR2 sequences are SEHNR and FQNEAQ (reference sequence). The CDR3 extends over 14 amino acids.

This clone was seen only a few times. The chain employs TRBV6-5 and TRBJ2-7, with 15 bases fitting TRBD2. The junction had 12 bases not matched to a gene; V was cut back by 9 bases and J by 9 bases. Germline V CDR1 and CDR2: MNHEY, SVGAGI. This CDR3 is built from 15 residues. The DNA of the CDR3 is TGTGCCAGTCGGTCTGGACTAGCGGGAGGGTTCGCGCAGTACTTC. It translates to CASRSGLAGGFAQYF.

V is TRBV7-3 and J is TRBJ2-7; 7 nucleotides line up with TRBD1. Looked up from germline, CDR1 is SGHTA and CDR2 is FQGTGA. Germline trimming cut 6 bases from V and 6 bases from J; bases unmatched to any gene: 14. This CDR3 has 15 residues. CDR3 in amino acids: CASSFTGAEGSEQYF. The CDR3, as DNA: TGTGCCAGCAGTTTTACAGGGGCCGAAGGATCCGAGCAGTACTTC.

The V call is TRBV9, the J call TRBJ1-1; a weak D match, TRBD1 (6 bases). This CDR3 region has 15 residues. V gave up 3 bases and J gave up 1 base, with 13 bases separating them. Germline lookup yields CDR1 SGDLS and CDR2 YYNGEE. The CDR3 nucleotides read TGTGCCAGCAGCGGACTGGGGGCGGGGAACACTGAAGCTTTCTTT. Translation gives CASSGLGAGNTEAFF.

This chain uses TRBV27 with TRBJ2-7; D is possibly TRBD1 (7 bases). This CDR3 is 20 amino acids long. Germline-derived CDR1 and CDR2 are MNHEY and SMNVEV (reference sequence). The V and J ends lost 7 bases and 2 bases respectively, with 33 bases between them. The CDR3: CASKNGLPLRDRPRPYEQYF. In nucleotides, the CDR3 is TGTGCCAGCAAGAATGGACTACCCCTGAGGGACAGACCTCGACCCTACGAGCAGTACTTC.

In its sample, this clone was seen once. This chain links TRBV27 with TRBJ2-7; 9 nucleotides agree with TRBD1. Germline lookup yields CDR1 MNHEY and CDR2 SMNVEV (reference sequence). This CDR3 has 17 amino acids. After removal of 2 bases from V and 2 bases from J, the junction contained 10 bases not matched to a gene. The CDR3 protein is CASSLLVTGGRAYEQYF. CDR3 DNA sequence: TGTGCCAGCAGTTTACTCGTTACAGGGGGCAGGGCCTACGAGCAGTACTTC.

In its sample, this clone was seen a few times. The chain carries TRBV6-5 and TRBJ2-1; tentative D call: TRBD2 (6 bases). The V gene lost 6 bases and the J gene lost 10 bases, with 19 bases spanning the gap. Germline CDR1 is MNHEY and CDR2 is SVGAGI. The CDR3 sequence is 14 residues long. The CDR3 bases are TGTGCCAGCAGCCCCCAGTTCCGGGGGTTCGAGCAGTTCTTC. It translates to CASSPQFRGFEQFF.

The chain has TRBV19 and TRBJ2-7; TRBD1 agrees at 9 bases. Germline values: CDR1 LNHDA, CDR2 SQIVND (reference sequence). This CDR3 comprises 14 residues. The V segment lost 5 bases and the J segment 2 bases; nucleotides outside the gene matches: 4. This CDR3 reads CASSDGTGTYEQYF. The CDR3 region has the DNA TGTGCCAGTAGTGACGGGACAGGGACCTACGAGCAGTACTTC.

The chain joins TRBV28 to TRBJ2-5, with D perhaps matching TRBD1 (6 bases). V was pared by 2 bases and J by 2 bases, with 21 bases between. Germline CDR1 is MDHEN and CDR2 is SYDVKM. The CDR3 has 18 amino acids. CDR3 region: CASSLERPGQGWQETQYF. The CDR3 coding sequence is TGTGCCAGCAGTTTAGAGCGGCCGGGGCAGGGGTGGCAAGAGACCCAGTACTTC.

The chain combines TRBV7-9 with TRBJ1-6; 8 bases match TRBD1. The germline V gene encodes CDR1 SEHNR and CDR2 FQNEAQ (reference sequence). The CDR3 sequence is 13 residues long. The V gene end was trimmed by 8 bases and the J gene end by 7 bases; junction bases not matched to a gene: 4. Here the CDR3 DNA reads TGTGCCAGCGCCGGACAGGGAAATTCACCCCTCCACTTT. As protein: CASAGQGNSPLHF.

This clone was seen more than once but under ten times. V usage is TRBV5-6 and J usage is TRBJ1-4, with D perhaps TRBD1 (5 bases). The CDR3 contains 14 residues. Germline V CDR1 and CDR2: SGHDT, YYEEEE. Deletions cut 4 bases from V and 11 bases from J, with 18 bases between. The CDR3 DNA reads as TGTGCCAGCAGCCCCCCGTCGGGCAGGGCGAAACTGTTTTTT. Encoded protein: CASSPPSGRAKLFF.